One and the same sample provided the 3 T cell receptor beta chains below, sequenced in a study of shared T cell receptors in the human thymus (dated by TCRdb to the early 2020s). The receptor library was made with the immunoSEQ multiplex PCR assay. The table comes from immuneACCESS by way of TCRdb, which keeps in-frame sequences with V and J called. Part of the clones is missing from these tables; in studies checked, under half for an unresolved V gene and the rest for unknown reasons. Within this sample are under 850,000 clones, with roughly 90% of them counted one time only. Roughly 0.0097% of the sample is taken by the ten largest. These data were also reused for a study on human thymus T cells.

Sample: thymocytes. These TCRs come from a boy less than two years old with a congenital heart defect. Donor details come from another sample of the same person, matched by shared clones.

The chain links TRBV28 to TRBJ2-3; D remains unclear. The CDR3 has 15 amino acids. V lost 6 bases to trimming and J lost 6 bases, with 19 bases between them. CDR1 and CDR2 (germline): MDHEN, SYDVKM. The CDR3 protein is CASRPFYRLRDTQYF. The CDR3 DNA reads as TGTGCCAGCAGACCCTTTTATAGGCTCAGGGATACGCAGTATTTT.

The CDR3: CASSSRLVTYNEQFF. CDR3 sequence (DNA): TGTGCCAGCAGCTCTCGACTAGTCACCTACAATGAGCAGTTCTTC. The V gene is TRBV7-2, the J gene TRBJ2-1; D is perhaps TRBD2 (6 bases). Trimming stripped 4 bases from V and 2 bases from J, with 12 bases between. From germline, CDR1 is SGHTA and CDR2 FQGNSA. The CDR3 runs 15 residues.

In the case of this clone: The sample contains more than one DNA sequence encoding this CDR3. The CDR3 DNA reads TGTGCCAGCACAGGGTATCGCCAGCCCCAGCATTTT. Protein product: CASTGYRQPQHF. The chain joins TRBV28 to TRBJ1-5, with D possibly being TRBD1 (5 bases). This CDR3 contains 12 residues. V gave up 7 bases and J gave up 7 bases, with 11 bases separating them. Germline CDR1 is MDHEN and CDR2 is SYDVKM.